This T cell receptor (beta chain) came from a study of shared clonotypes between healthy human individuals. Study details: A couple of women and three men aged 18 to 49 made up the donors. Whole-study findings and limits: It was observed that roughly 5% of naive CD4 clonotypes were shared across several donors.

Trimming removed 0 bases from V and 3 bases from J, with 5 bases in between. In germline, CDR1 is MNHEY, CDR2 SVGAGI. The CDR3 length is 14 residues. At deep level, the assay was performed. Data came from immunoSEQ multiplex PCR; TCRdb stores just in-frame clones and leaves some out. Among about 980,000 clones listed, 76% were seen once. In this sample, this clone turned up a few times. Its antigen is unknown. The sequence derives from a man aged 18-30 years in good health. The chain employs TRBV6-5 and TRBJ2-2; D is unclear. The specimen was memory CD4+ T cells sorted from blood. The sample's subset: CD45RA-negative fraction. Here the CDR3 reads CASSYSMYTGELFF. The CDR3 nucleotides read TGTGCCAGCAGTTACTCGATGTACACCGGGGAGCTGTTTTTT.